The count of the clone carrying this T cell receptor (beta chain) is one. The CDR3 sequence is 14 residues long. The V segment lost 5 bases and the J segment 6 bases; nucleotides outside the gene matches: 7. Germline V gene sequence: CDR1 SGHVS, CDR2 FNYEAQ. The data belong to a study of T cell changes during pregnancy in multiple sclerosis. TCRdb keeps only in-frame clones here, not all; method: immunoSEQ multiplex PCR. The table shows about 100,000 clones, with about 94% occurring only once. The chain has TRBV7-6 and TRBJ2-3; TRBD2 aligns across 8 bases. The material was peripheral blood, obtained after pregnancy. The TCR comes from a female donor with multiple sclerosis, enrolled in a pregnancy study. The CDR3 region is CASSPTSGRDTQYF. The DNA of the CDR3 is TGTGCCAGCAGCCCAACTAGCGGCCGGGATACGCAGTATTTT.